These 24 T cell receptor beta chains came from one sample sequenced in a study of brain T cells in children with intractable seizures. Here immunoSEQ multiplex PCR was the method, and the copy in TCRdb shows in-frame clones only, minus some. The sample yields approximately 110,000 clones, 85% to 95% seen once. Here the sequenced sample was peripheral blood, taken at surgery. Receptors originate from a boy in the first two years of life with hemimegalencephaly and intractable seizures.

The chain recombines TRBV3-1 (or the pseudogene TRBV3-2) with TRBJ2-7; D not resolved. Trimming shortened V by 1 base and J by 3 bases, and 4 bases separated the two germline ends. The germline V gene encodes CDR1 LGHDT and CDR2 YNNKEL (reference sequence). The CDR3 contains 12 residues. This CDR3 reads CASSQGGYEQYF. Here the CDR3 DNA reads TGTGCCAGCAGCCAAGGGGGCTACGAGCAGTACTTC.

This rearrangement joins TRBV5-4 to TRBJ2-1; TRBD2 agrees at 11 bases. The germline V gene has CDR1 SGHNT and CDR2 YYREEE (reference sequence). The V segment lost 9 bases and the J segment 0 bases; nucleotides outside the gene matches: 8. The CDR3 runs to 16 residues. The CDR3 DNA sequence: TGTGCCACCCGTAGCGGGAGGGTTATCTCCTACAATGAGCAGTTCTTC. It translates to CATRSGRVISYNEQFF.

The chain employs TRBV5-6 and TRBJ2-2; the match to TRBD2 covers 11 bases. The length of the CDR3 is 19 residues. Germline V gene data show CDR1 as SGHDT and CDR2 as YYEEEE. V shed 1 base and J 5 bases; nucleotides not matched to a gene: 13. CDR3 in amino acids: CASSLFLAGGSSGTGELFF. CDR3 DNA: TGTGCCAGCAGCTTGTTCCTAGCGGGAGGTTCCTCTGGGACCGGGGAGCTGTTTTTT.

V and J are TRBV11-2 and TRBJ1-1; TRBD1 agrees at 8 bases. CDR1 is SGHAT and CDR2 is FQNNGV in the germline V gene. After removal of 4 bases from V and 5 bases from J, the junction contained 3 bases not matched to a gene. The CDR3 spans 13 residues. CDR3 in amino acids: CASSSGQGTEAFF. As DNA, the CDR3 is TGTGCCAGCAGCTCTGGACAGGGAACTGAAGCTTTCTTT.

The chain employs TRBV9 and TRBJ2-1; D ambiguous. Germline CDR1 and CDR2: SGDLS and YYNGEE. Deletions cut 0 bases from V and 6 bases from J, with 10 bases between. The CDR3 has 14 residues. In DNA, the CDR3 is TGTGCCAGCAGCGTAGAGCCCTGGTCCAATGAGCAGTTCTTC. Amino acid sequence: CASSVEPWSNEQFF.

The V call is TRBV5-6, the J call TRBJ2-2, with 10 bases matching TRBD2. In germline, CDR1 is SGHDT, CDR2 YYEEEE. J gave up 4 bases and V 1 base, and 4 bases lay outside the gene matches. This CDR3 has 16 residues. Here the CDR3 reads CASSLFPSGSTGELFF. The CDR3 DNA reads TGTGCCAGCAGCTTGTTCCCTAGCGGGAGCACCGGGGAGCTGTTTTTT. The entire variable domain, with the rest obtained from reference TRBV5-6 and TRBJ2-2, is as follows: DAGVTQSPTHLIKTRGQQVTLRCSPKSGHDTVSWYQQALGQGPQFIFQYYEEEERQRGNFPDRFSGHQFPNYSSELNVNALLLGDSALYLCASSLFPSGSTGELFFGEGSRLTVL.

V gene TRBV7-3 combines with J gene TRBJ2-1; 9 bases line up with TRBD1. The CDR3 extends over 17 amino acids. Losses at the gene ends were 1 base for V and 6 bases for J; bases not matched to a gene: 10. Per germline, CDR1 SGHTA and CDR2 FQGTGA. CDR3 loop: CASSLIHTGQGSNEQFF. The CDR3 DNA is TGTGCCAGCAGCTTAATACATACGGGACAGGGATCCAATGAGCAGTTCTTC.

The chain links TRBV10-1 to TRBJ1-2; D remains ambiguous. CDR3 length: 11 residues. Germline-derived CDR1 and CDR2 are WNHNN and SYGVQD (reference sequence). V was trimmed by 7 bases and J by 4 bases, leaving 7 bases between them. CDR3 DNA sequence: TGCGCCAGCAATAGGCCCTATGGCTACACCTTC. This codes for CASNRPYGYTF.

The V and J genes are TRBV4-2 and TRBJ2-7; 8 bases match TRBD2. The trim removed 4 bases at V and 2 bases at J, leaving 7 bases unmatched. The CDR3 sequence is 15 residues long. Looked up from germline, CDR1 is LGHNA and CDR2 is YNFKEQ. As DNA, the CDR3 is TGTGCCAGCAGCCGGGGGGTAGCGGGACCCTACGAGCAGTACTTC. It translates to CASSRGVAGPYEQYF.

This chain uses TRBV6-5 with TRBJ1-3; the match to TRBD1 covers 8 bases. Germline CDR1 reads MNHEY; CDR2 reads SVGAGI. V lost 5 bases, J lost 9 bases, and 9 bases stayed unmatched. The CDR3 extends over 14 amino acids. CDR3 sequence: CASSPGGLLPTIYF. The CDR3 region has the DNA TGTGCCAGCAGTCCAGGGGGCTTATTACCCACCATATATTTT.

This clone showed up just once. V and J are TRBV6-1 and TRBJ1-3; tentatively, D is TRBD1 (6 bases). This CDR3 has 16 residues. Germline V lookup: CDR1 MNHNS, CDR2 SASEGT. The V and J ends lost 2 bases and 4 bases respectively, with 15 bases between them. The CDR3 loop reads CASSELGGLRGNTIYF. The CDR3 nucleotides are TGTGCCAGCAGTGAATTGGGGGGGCTCCGCGGAAACACCATATATTTT.

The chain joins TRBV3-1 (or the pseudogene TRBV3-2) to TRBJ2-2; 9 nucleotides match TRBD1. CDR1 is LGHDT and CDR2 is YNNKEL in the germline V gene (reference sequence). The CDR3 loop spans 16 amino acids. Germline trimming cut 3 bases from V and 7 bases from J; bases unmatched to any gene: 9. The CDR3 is CASSHLGTGRGGELFF. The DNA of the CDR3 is TGTGCCAGCAGCCACCTCGGGACAGGGCGGGGCGGGGAGCTGTTTTTT.

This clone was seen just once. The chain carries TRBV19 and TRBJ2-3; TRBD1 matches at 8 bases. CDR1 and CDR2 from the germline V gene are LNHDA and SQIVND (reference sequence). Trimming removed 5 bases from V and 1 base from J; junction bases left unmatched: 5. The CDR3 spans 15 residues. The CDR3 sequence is CASSDPGGGTDTQYF. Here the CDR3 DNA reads TGTGCCAGTAGTGATCCAGGGGGCGGCACAGATACGCAGTATTTT.

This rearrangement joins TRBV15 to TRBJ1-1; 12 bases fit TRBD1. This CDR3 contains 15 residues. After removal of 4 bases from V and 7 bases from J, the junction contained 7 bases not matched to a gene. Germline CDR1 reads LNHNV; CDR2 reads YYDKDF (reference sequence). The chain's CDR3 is CATSTGGTGGYEAFF. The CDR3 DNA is TGTGCCACCAGCACCGGTGGGACAGGGGGCTATGAAGCTTTCTTT.

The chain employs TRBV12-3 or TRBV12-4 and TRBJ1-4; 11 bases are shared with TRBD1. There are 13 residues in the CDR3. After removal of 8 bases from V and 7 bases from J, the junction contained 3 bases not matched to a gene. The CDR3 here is CASGQGAAEKLFF. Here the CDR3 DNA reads TGTGCCAGCGGACAGGGGGCGGCTGAAAAACTGTTTTTT.

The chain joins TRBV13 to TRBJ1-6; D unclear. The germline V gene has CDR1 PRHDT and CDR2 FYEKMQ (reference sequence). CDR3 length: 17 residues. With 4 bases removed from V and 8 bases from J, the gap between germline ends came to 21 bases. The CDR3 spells CASSSYGLPGGDSPLHF. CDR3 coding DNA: TGTGCCAGCAGCTCCTACGGACTCCCGGGAGGTGATTCACCCCTCCACTTT.

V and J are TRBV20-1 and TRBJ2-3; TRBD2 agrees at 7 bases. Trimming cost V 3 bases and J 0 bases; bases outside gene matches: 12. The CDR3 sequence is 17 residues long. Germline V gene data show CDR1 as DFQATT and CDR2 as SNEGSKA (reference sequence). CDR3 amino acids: CSASPHRLAASTDTQYF. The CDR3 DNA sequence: TGCAGTGCTAGTCCCCACCGACTAGCTGCTAGCACAGATACGCAGTATTTT.

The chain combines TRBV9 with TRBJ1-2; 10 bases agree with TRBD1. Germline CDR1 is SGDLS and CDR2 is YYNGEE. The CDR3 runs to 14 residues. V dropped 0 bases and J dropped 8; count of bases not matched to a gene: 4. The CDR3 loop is CASSVGDRGRGYTF. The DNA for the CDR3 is TGTGCCAGCAGCGTAGGGGACAGGGGTAGAGGCTACACCTTC.

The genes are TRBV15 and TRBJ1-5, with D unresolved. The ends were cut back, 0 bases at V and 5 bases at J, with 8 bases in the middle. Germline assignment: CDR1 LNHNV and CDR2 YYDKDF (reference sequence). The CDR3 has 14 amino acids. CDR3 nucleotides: TGTGCCACCAGCAGAGATTGGGGAGATCAGCCCCAGCATTTT. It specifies CATSRDWGDQPQHF.

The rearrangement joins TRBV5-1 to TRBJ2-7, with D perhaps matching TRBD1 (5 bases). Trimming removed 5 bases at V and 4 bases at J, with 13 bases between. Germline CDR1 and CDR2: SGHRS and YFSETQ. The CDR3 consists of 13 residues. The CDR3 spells CASRRGLGYEQYF. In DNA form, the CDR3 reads TGCGCCAGCAGAAGGGGCCTGGGTTACGAGCAGTACTTC.

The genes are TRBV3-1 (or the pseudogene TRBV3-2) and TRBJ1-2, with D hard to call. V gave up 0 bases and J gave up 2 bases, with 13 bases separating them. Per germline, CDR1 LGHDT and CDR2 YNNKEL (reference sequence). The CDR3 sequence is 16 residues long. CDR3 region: CASSQDWSGRNYGYTF. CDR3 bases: TGTGCCAGCAGCCAAGATTGGTCTGGACGGAACTATGGCTACACCTTC.

CDR3 coding DNA: TGTGCCATCAGTGAGTCGAGGCAGGGGGCGGGCGAGCAGTACTTC. Its protein product is CAISESRQGAGEQYF. The chain combines TRBV10-3 with TRBJ2-7, with 8 bases fitting TRBD1. J lost 6 bases, V lost 0 bases, and 7 bases had no gene match. Germline CDR1 is ENHRY and CDR2 is SYGVKD. The CDR3 sequence is 15 residues long.

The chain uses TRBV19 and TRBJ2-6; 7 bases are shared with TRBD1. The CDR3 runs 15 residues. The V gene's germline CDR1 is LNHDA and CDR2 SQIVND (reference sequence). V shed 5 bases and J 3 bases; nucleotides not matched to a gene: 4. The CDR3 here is CASSPGDSGANVLTF. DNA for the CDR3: TGTGCCAGTAGTCCTGGGGACAGTGGGGCCAACGTCCTGACTTTC.

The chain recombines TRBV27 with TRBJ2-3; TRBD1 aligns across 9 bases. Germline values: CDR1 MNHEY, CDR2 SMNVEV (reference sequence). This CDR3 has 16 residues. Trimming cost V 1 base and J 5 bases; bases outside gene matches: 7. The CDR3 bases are TGTGCCAGCAGTTTATACCCCGGACAGGGGAAAGATACGCAGTATTTT. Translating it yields CASSLYPGQGKDTQYF.